This TCR beta chain was recorded in a study of blood T cell repertoires in COVID-19. This clone was found a few times. Sequenced by immunoSEQ multiplex PCR; TCRdb stores in-frame clones only, minus some. The sample carries 330,000 or so clones, 87% recorded once. Trimming cost V 5 bases and J 0 bases, with 14 bases left between them. Germline-derived CDR1 and CDR2 are SGHVS and FNYEAQ. There are 16 residues in the CDR3. The gene calls are TRBV7-6 and TRBJ2-1; D remains unclear. The material sequenced was peripheral blood. This clonotype was sampled from a man aged 25-40 years with COVID-19, enrolled during active disease. The CDR3 DNA reads TGTGCCAGCAGCGATTCGGCCCCAGGCTCCTACAATGAGCAGTTCTTC. Translation gives CASSDSAPGSYNEQFF.